These T cell receptor beta chains were read from a single sample in a study of T cell repertoires in aging, cancer and after chemotherapy. TCRdb reanalysed the multiplex PCR reads using MiXCR and keeps one entry per CDR3 protein. Of approximately 500 distinct CDR3 sequences detected, around 20% appear once; the ten largest clones hold around 60%. The sequenced sample was blood. The source of these receptors is a human donor with a blood cancer. The donor label of this sample is uncertain. The CDR3 runs from the conserved cysteine through the conserved F or W. D genes are given only for firm matches. Clone size appears in some rows only: once, few, many, or a class for an expanded clone.

clone_size d_call j_call v_call cdr3_aa cdr3_nt
NA NA TRBJ2-7 TRBV28 CASSFSGIYEQYF TGTGCCAGCAGTTTCTCCGGCATCTACGAGCAGTACTTC
NA TRBD1 TRBJ1-1 TRBV28 CASRNRGTTEAFF TGTGCCAGCAGGAACAGGGGTACGACTGAAGCTTTCTTT
few NA TRBJ2-3 TRBV21-1 CASTGSTDTQYF TGTGCCAGCACAGGGAGCACAGATACGCAGTATTTT
NA TRBD1 TRBJ1-2 TRBV6-2/TRBV6-3 CASSPIDRVRRANYGYTF TGTGCCAGCAGTCCTATCGACAGGGTTCGACGGGCTAACTATGGCTACACCTTC
medium-sized TRBD1 TRBJ2-3 TRBV20-1 CSARRTGVTDTQYF TGCAGTGCTAGGAGGACAGGGGTAACAGATACGCAGTATTTT
large NA TRBJ1-5 TRBV6-5 CASSLAGVNQPQHF TGTGCCAGCAGCCTGGCAGGGGTCAATCAGCCCCAGCATTTT
NA TRBD1 TRBJ2-7 TRBV28 CASSTSGGGKYEQYF TGTGCCAGCAGTACCTCAGGGGGCGGGAAATACGAGCAGTACTTC
large NA TRBJ2-5 TRBV5-4 CASSLTDQETQYF TGTGCCAGCAGCTTGACGGACCAAGAGACCCAGTACTTC
large NA TRBJ2-3 TRBV27 CASSPERGGAGDTQYF TGTGCCAGCAGTCCGGAGAGGGGGGGAGCGGGAGATACGCAGTATTTT
NA NA TRBJ2-3 TRBV27 CASSPERGGSTDTQYF TGTGCCAGCAGTCCGGAGAGGGGGGGAAGCACAGATACGCAGTATTTT
large NA TRBJ1-2 TRBV30 CAWSVSRGADGYTF TGTGCCTGGAGTGTCAGTAGGGGGGCTGATGGCTACACCTTC
medium-sized TRBD1 TRBJ2-7 TRBV7-9 CASSLEDRGGREQYF TGTGCCAGCAGCTTAGAAGACAGGGGGGGCCGCGAGCAGTACTTC
large TRBD2 TRBJ2-7 TRBV13 CASSRNAAGRSHEQYF TGTGCCAGCAGCCGCAACGCAGCGGGGCGTTCCCACGAGCAGTACTTC
large NA TRBJ2-6 TRBV29-1 CSVSTGSGANVLTF TGCAGCGTTTCCACAGGGTCTGGGGCCAACGTCCTGACTTTC
medium-sized NA TRBJ2-5 TRBV6-2/TRBV6-3 CASRKRDFQETQYF TGTGCCAGCAGGAAAAGGGACTTCCAAGAGACCCAGTACTTC
few NA TRBJ2-6 TRBV20-1 CSARNAASGANVLTF TGCAGTGCTAGAAACGCGGCCTCTGGGGCCAACGTCCTGACTTTC
medium-sized TRBD1 TRBJ1-5 TRBV24-1 CATSDHRGGNQPQHF TGTGCCACCAGTGATCACAGGGGCGGCAATCAGCCCCAGCATTTT
medium-sized TRBD1 TRBJ2-7 TRBV12-3/TRBV12-4 CASSLRQGPYEQYF TGTGCCAGCAGTCTCCGACAGGGCCCCTACGAGCAGTACTTC
medium-sized NA TRBJ1-6 TRBV6-6 CASSLGGGNNSPLHF TGTGCCAGCTCCCTGGGCGGGGGGAATAATTCACCCCTCCACTTT
medium-sized NA TRBJ2-2 TRBV7-9 CASSLSTGFSFELFF TGTGCCAGCAGCTTATCAACTGGGTTTAGTTTCGAGCTGTTTTTT
medium-sized TRBD2 TRBJ2-1 TRBV20-1 CSALEALAEYNEQFF TGCAGTGCGCTAGAGGCCCTAGCGGAGTACAATGAGCAGTTCTTC
medium-sized NA TRBJ1-4 TRBV6-2/TRBV6-3 CASSPAGTAQEKLFF TGTGCCAGCAGTCCCGCCGGGACGGCTCAAGAAAAACTGTTTTTT
hyperexpanded TRBD2 TRBJ2-3 TRBV6-2/TRBV6-3 CASTDGDGGTDTQYF TGTGCCAGCACCGATGGGGACGGGGGGACAGATACGCAGTATTTT
large NA TRBJ1-5 TRBV19 CASSMARGRNQPQHF TGTGCCAGTAGTATGGCAAGGGGTAGGAATCAGCCCCAGCATTTT
medium-sized NA TRBJ1-2 TRBV20-1 CSAAAGQDYGYTF TGCAGTGCTGCCGCGGGACAAGACTATGGCTACACCTTC
medium-sized NA TRBJ1-4 TRBV19 CASSGAEGSEKLFF TGTGCCAGTAGTGGCGCGGAGGGGAGTGAAAAACTGTTTTTT
medium-sized NA TRBJ2-2 TRBV19 CASSISAGGYTGELFF TGTGCCAGTAGTATTTCGGCAGGGGGGTACACCGGGGAGCTGTTTTTT
NA NA TRBJ2-5 TRBV5-6 CASTFWGNERETQYF TGTGCCAGCACCTTCTGGGGGAACGAAAGAGAGACCCAGTACTTC
medium-sized TRBD2 TRBJ2-5 TRBV4-2 CASSQYPGTSGVETQYF TGTGCCAGCAGCCAGTATCCCGGGACTAGCGGGGTAGAGACCCAGTACTTC
medium-sized NA TRBJ1-2 TRBV6-2/TRBV6-3 CASSYSYGYTF TGTGCCAGCAGTTACTCCTATGGCTACACCTTC
medium-sized NA TRBJ1-3 TRBV7-9 CASGTGSGNTIYF TGTGCCAGCGGGACTGGTTCTGGAAACACCATATATTTT
medium-sized NA TRBJ2-7 TRBV6-2/TRBV6-3 CASSLMGGEQYF TGTGCCAGCAGTTTGATGGGGGGCGAGCAGTACTTC
NA NA TRBJ2-2 TRBV6-5 CASGGPTGELFF TGTGCCAGCGGGGGGCCAACCGGGGAGCTGTTTTTT
NA NA TRBJ1-4 TRBV10-1 CASSESVRRINEKLFF TGCGCCAGCAGTGAGTCTGTGAGGCGGATTAATGAAAAACTGTTTTTT
large TRBD1 TRBJ2-5 TRBV5-6 CASSLPDRGLETQYF TGTGCCAGCAGCTTACCGGACAGGGGGCTAGAGACCCAGTACTTC
hyperexpanded NA TRBJ1-2 TRBV19 CASSIDGYYGYTF TGTGCCAGTAGTATAGATGGTTACTATGGCTACACCTTC
NA NA TRBJ2-5 TRBV5-6 CASSLAPGVKTQYF TGTGCCAGCAGCTTGGCGCCAGGGGTAAAGACCCAGTACTTC
medium-sized TRBD1 TRBJ2-2 TRBV5-1 CASTTGGARNGELFF TGCGCCAGCACTACAGGGGGCGCTCGAAACGGGGAGCTGTTTTTT